This T cell receptor beta chain was documented in a study of T cell changes during pregnancy in multiple sclerosis. Repertoires were generated with immunoSEQ multiplex PCR, while TCRdb's copy carries only in-frame clones and drops some. The sample consists of just under 65,000 clones, 80% to 95% of them appearing once. V lost 5 bases, J lost 3 bases, and 10 bases lay in between. Germline CDR1 PRHDT, CDR2 FYEKMQ (reference sequence). The CDR3 is 13 amino acids. The V gene is TRBV13, the J gene TRBJ2-5; tentatively, D is TRBD2 (6 bases). This TCR came from a female donor in good health, enrolled as a control in a pregnancy study. Sequenced material: peripheral blood, taken in the second trimester of pregnancy. The CDR3 coding sequence is TGTGCCAGCAGCCCGGGACTGAAAGAGACCCAGTACTTC. Translated: CASSPGLKETQYF.